Sequencing of this T cell receptor (beta chain) was carried out in a study of blood T cell repertoires in COVID-19. The assay was immunoSEQ multiplex PCR, and TCRdb's table has in-frame clones only and misses some. The table records fewer than 350,000 clones, about 89% of them present only once. CDR1 LGHDT and CDR2 YNNKEL come from the germline V gene (reference sequence). V lost 3 bases to trimming and J lost 7 bases; unmatched junction nucleotides: 5. The CDR3 sequence is 14 residues long. The sequenced sample consisted of peripheral blood. V is TRBV3-1 (or the pseudogene TRBV3-2) and J is TRBJ1-1; TRBD1 matches 10 bases. The origin of this receptor is a man aged 40-49 years with active or convalescent COVID-19. CDR3 DNA: TGTGCCAGCAGCCATCCAGGACAGGGGGGTGAAGCTTTCTTT. Encoded protein: CASSHPGQGGEAFF.